These 25 T cell receptor beta chains share one sample of origin, sequenced in a study of cytotoxic CD8 clonotypes in ibrutinib-treated CLL. The assay was immunoSEQ multiplex PCR, and TCRdb's table has in-frame clones only and misses some. Counted here are 45,000 or so clones, approximately 74% occurring once; the ten biggest clones make up roughly 14%. The starting material was PBMCs, obtained after 12 months of ibrutinib treatment. These receptors were obtained from a human donor with chronic lymphocytic leukemia.

This chain uses TRBV11-2 with TRBJ2-1, with 11 bases fitting TRBD2. Germline V lookup: CDR1 SGHAT, CDR2 FQNNGV. The junction had 9 bases not matched to a gene; V was cut back by 5 bases and J by 6 bases. The CDR3 spans 16 residues. CDR3 sequence reads: CASSSLRLAGSNEQFF. The CDR3 nucleotides read TGTGCCAGCAGCAGCCTCAGACTAGCGGGAAGCAATGAGCAGTTCTTC.

V is TRBV7-2 and J is TRBJ2-5, with TRBD1 matching 7 bases. The V gene end was trimmed by 5 bases and the J gene end by 4 bases; junction bases not matched to a gene: 7. This CDR3 contains 14 residues. Per the germline V gene, CDR1 is SGHTA and CDR2 is FQGNSA. The CDR3 spells CASSRDRAAETQYF. CDR3 nucleotide sequence: TGTGCCAGCAGCCGGGACAGAGCAGCAGAGACCCAGTACTTC.

This clone was detected only a few times. The chain couples TRBV5-1 to TRBJ1-1, with D perhaps matching TRBD1 (5 bases). V was clipped by 4 bases and J by 1 base, with 11 bases between them. The V gene's germline CDR1 is SGHRS and CDR2 YFSETQ. CDR3 length equals 14 residues. CDR3 DNA: TGCGCCAGCAGCGCCGGGACTGGGAACACTGAAGCTTTCTTT. Its translation is CASSAGTGNTEAFF.

The V and J genes are TRBV7-8 and TRBJ1-1; D perhaps matches TRBD1 (5 bases). Trimming took off 7 bases at V and 0 bases at J, with 15 bases between the two ends. The CDR3 is 15 residues long. The germline V gene encodes CDR1 SGHVS and CDR2 FQNEAQ. The CDR3 region is CASTLGVILNTEAFF. CDR3 in DNA: TGTGCCAGCACCCTGGGGGTCATACTGAACACTGAAGCTTTCTTT. Drawing the rest from reference TRBV7-8 and TRBJ1-1, the complete variable domain is GAGVSQSPRYKVAKRGQDVALRCDPISGHVSLFWYQQALGQGPEFLTYFQNEAQLDKSGLPSDRFFAERPEGSVSTLKIQRTQQEDSAVYLCASTLGVILNTEAFFGQGTRLTVV.

The rearrangement links TRBV28 to TRBJ1-1; D is uncertain. Trimming took off 1 base at V and 2 bases at J, with 20 bases between the two ends. In germline, CDR1 is MDHEN, CDR2 SYDVKM. The CDR3 loop spans 18 amino acids. Here the CDR3 reads CASSLSVRPRTANTEAFF. CDR3 nucleotide sequence: TGTGCCAGCAGTTTATCGGTAAGGCCCCGGACGGCCAACACTGAAGCTTTCTTT.

Concerning this clone itself: Relative to the germline gene, one junction end is altered; a read error may explain this. The chain uses TRBV14 and TRBJ2-7, with D perhaps TRBD1 or TRBD2 (5 bases each). CDR1 and CDR2 from the germline V gene are SGHDN and FVKESK. The CDR3 sequence is 12 residues long. CDR3 residues: CASSQSGRRPLF. The CDR3 nucleotides read TGTGCCAGCAGCCAATCGGGACGGAGGCCCCTCTTC. The full variable domain, completed using reference TRBV14 and TRBJ2-7, is EAGVTQFPSHSVIEKGQTVTLRCDPISGHDNLYWYRRVMGKEIKFLLHFVKESKQDESGMPNNRFLAERTGGTYSTLKVQPAELEDSGVYFCASSQSGRRPLFGPGTRLTVT.

This chain uses TRBV29-1 with TRBJ1-4; D is uncertain. Germline V lookup: CDR1 SQVTM, CDR2 ANQGSEA. The CDR3 is made up of 13 amino acids. V dropped 2 bases and J dropped 8 bases, with 12 bases sitting between them. The DNA of the CDR3 is TGCAGCGTTGAATTGGCGTATGGGGAAAAACTGTTTTTT. Translated, it gives CSVELAYGEKLFF.

The chain joins TRBV6-1 to TRBJ2-7; a possible D gene is TRBD2 (7 bases). This CDR3 comprises 14 residues. In germline, CDR1 is MNHNS, CDR2 SASEGT. V was pared by 6 bases and J by 0 bases, with 12 bases between. The CDR3 sequence is CASRKGGSSYEQYF. The CDR3 region has the DNA TGTGCCAGCAGGAAGGGGGGGAGCTCCTACGAGCAGTACTTC.

V is TRBV5-1 and J is TRBJ2-6; weak D call: TRBD1 (6 bases). CDR1 and CDR2 (germline): SGHRS, YFSETQ. V was shortened by 4 bases and J by 2 bases, with 13 bases between the two germline ends. The length of the CDR3 is 16 residues. CDR3 sequence (DNA): TGCGCCAGCAGCACTAGGACAGATACTGGGGCCAACGTCCTGACTTTC. Translated: CASSTRTDTGANVLTF.

The chain's CDR3 is CASSPSGGWYDEQFF. The CDR3 bases are TGTGCCAGCAGTCCCTCAGGGGGCTGGTACGATGAGCAGTTCTTC. The chain is built from TRBV9 and TRBJ2-1; 8 positions agree with TRBD1. In germline, CDR1 is SGDLS, CDR2 YYNGEE. This CDR3 comprises 15 residues. The junction had 12 bases not matched to a gene; V was cut back by 5 bases and J by 8 bases. Full variable domain (missing parts from reference TRBV9 and TRBJ2-1): DSGVTQTPKHLITATGQRVTLRCSPRSGDLSVYWYQQSLDQGLQFLIQYYNGEERAKGNILERFSAQQFPDLHSELNLSSLELGDSALYFCASSPSGGWYDEQFFGPGTRLTVL.

The chain carries TRBV4-2 and TRBJ1-4; D is ambiguous. The ends were cut back, 4 bases at V and 7 bases at J, with 19 bases in the middle. In germline, CDR1 is LGHNA, CDR2 YNFKEQ. This CDR3 has 16 residues. The CDR3 reads CASSPGNRIWGEKLFF. The CDR3 DNA sequence: TGTGCCAGCAGCCCCGGCAACCGGATATGGGGTGAAAAACTGTTTTTT.

The chain employs TRBV27 and TRBJ2-1, with a tentative D call TRBD2 (6 bases). V gave up 6 bases and J gave up 3 bases, with 18 bases separating them. The CDR3 runs 16 residues. Germline V gives CDR1 MNHEY, CDR2 SMNVEV (reference sequence). The CDR3 DNA reads as TGTGCCAGCAGGGAAGGAATTGGAGCGGGCTACAATGAGCAGTTCTTC. Its protein product is CASREGIGAGYNEQFF.

This clone was seen more than once but under ten times. The chain employs TRBV2 and TRBJ2-2; 7 bases agree with TRBD1. With V trimmed by 7 bases and J by 6 bases, 8 bases remained unmatched. Germline values: CDR1 SNHLY, CDR2 FYNNEI. CDR3 length: 14 amino acids. The CDR3 spells CASTTGATSGELFF. The CDR3 DNA is TGTGCCAGCACCACAGGGGCTACTTCCGGGGAGCTGTTTTTT.

This clone appeared a few times. The V and J genes are TRBV5-4 and TRBJ1-2, with 9 positions matching TRBD1. Losses at the gene ends were 5 bases for V and 4 bases for J; bases not matched to a gene: 3. This CDR3 is 13 amino acids long. From germline, CDR1 is SGHNT and CDR2 YYREEE (reference sequence). CDR3 nucleotides: TGTGCCAGCAGGGACAGGGGTACCTATGGCTACACCTTC. Amino acids: CASRDRGTYGYTF.

V gene TRBV5-4 combines with J gene TRBJ2-1, with 9 bases lining up with TRBD2. The CDR3 has 15 residues. Germline V gene sequence: CDR1 SGHNT, CDR2 YYREEE (reference sequence). The V and J ends lost 4 bases and 7 bases, in that order; junction bases with no gene match: 9. The CDR3, as DNA: TGTGCCAGCAGCCCTTCAGCGGGAGGAGGGAATGAGCAGTTCTTC. It codes for CASSPSAGGGNEQFF.

The DNA for the CDR3 is TGTGCCAGCAGTTCTAGGGTCCTCCTAAACACCGGGGAGCTGTTTTTT. This codes for CASSSRVLLNTGELFF. The chain couples TRBV7-8 to TRBJ2-2; D is uncertain. The CDR3 has 16 residues. Looked up from germline, CDR1 is SGHVS and CDR2 is FQNEAQ. Trimming removed 6 bases from V and 2 bases from J, with 16 bases in between.

The DNA of the CDR3 is TGTGCCAGCAGCCAGGGGGTAAGCTACGAGCAGTACTTC. Its translation: CASSQGVSYEQYF. The V and J genes are TRBV27 and TRBJ2-7; 7 nucleotides align to TRBD1. The J segment lost 3 bases and the V segment lost 6 bases, leaving 5 bases of the junction unmatched. This CDR3 region has 13 residues. Germline CDR1 reads MNHEY; CDR2 reads SMNVEV (reference sequence).

The V gene is TRBV27, the J gene TRBJ2-4; 9 positions agree with TRBD1. The CDR3 has 15 residues. The V and J ends lost 6 bases and 9 bases, in that order; junction bases with no gene match: 12. In germline, CDR1 is MNHEY, CDR2 SMNVEV (reference sequence). The CDR3 loop reads CASRLRYRGQGIQYF. In DNA, the CDR3 is TGTGCCAGCAGATTGAGATACAGGGGGCAAGGCATTCAGTACTTC.

The V call is TRBV2, the J call TRBJ1-2, with D tentatively TRBD1 (5 bases). V shed 6 bases and J shed 7 bases, with 18 bases lying between them. The CDR3 runs 14 residues. Germline V gene sequence: CDR1 SNHLY, CDR2 FYNNEI. The CDR3 DNA sequence: TGTGCCAGCAGGACGGGGCACACCTACGTTGGCTACACCTTC. Its translation is CASRTGHTYVGYTF.

This clone appeared a single time. This chain connects TRBV4-2 to TRBJ2-5; D is possibly TRBD1 or TRBD2 (6 bases each). CDR3 length: 16 residues. Germline V gene lookup returns CDR1 LGHNA and CDR2 YNFKEQ. V was trimmed by 4 bases and J by 4 bases, leaving 19 bases between them. The CDR3 loop reads CASSLNGPQGGETQYF. The CDR3 DNA is TGTGCCAGCAGCCTCAACGGCCCACAGGGAGGAGAGACCCAGTACTTC.

The chain couples TRBV27 to TRBJ2-1; TRBD1 is a possible D gene (5 bases). The CDR3 runs 13 residues. The V end lost 5 bases, the J end lost 8 bases, and 13 bases lay between the germline ends. Germline V gives CDR1 MNHEY, CDR2 SMNVEV (reference sequence). The CDR3 is CASSNRPLDEQFF. The CDR3 nucleotides are TGTGCCAGCAGTAACAGGCCCCTCGATGAGCAGTTCTTC.

This clone was seen a few times. This chain links TRBV7-2 with TRBJ2-7, with 10 bases that match TRBD2. The germline gives CDR1 SGHTA, CDR2 FQGNSA. Germline trimming cut 5 bases from V and 2 bases from J; bases unmatched to any gene: 3. The CDR3 covers 14 residues. CDR3 DNA: TGTGCCAGCAGCCCCGGACTAGCGGCCTACGAGCAGTACTTC. The encoded protein is CASSPGLAAYEQYF.

V gene TRBV18 combines with J gene TRBJ2-1; D uncertain. Trimming stripped 6 bases from V and 1 base from J, with 13 bases between. This CDR3 contains 15 residues. Germline V gives CDR1 KGHSH, CDR2 LQKENI. CDR3 in amino acids: CASSPDQSSYNEQFF. The CDR3 nucleotides read TGTGCCAGCTCCCCCGACCAATCGTCCTACAATGAGCAGTTCTTC.

V gene TRBV7-2 combines with J gene TRBJ2-3, with TRBD2 matching 8 bases. The CDR3 is made up of 15 amino acids. After removal of 5 bases from V and 3 bases from J, the junction contained 7 bases not matched to a gene. Germline lookup yields CDR1 SGHTA and CDR2 FQGNSA. In DNA form, the CDR3 reads TGTGCCAGCAGCGTCGCAGCGGGGGATACAGATACGCAGTATTTT. Its translation is CASSVAAGDTDTQYF. Using reference TRBV7-2 and TRBJ2-3 for the parts outside the CDR3, the full variable domain is GAGVSQSPSNKVTEKGKDVELRCDPISGHTALYWYRQSLGQGLEFLIYFQGNSAPDKSGLPSDRFSAERTGGSVSTLTIQRTQQEDSAVYLCASSVAAGDTDTQYFGPGTRLTVL.

The chain employs TRBV27 and TRBJ1-2, with 8 bases aligning to TRBD1. The CDR3 is made up of 15 amino acids. CDR1 is MNHEY and CDR2 is SMNVEV in the germline V gene (reference sequence). The J segment lost 2 bases and the V segment lost 1 base, leaving 3 bases of the junction unmatched. As DNA, the CDR3 is TGTGCCAGCAGTTTATGGGCAGGGGGCAACTATGGCTACACCTTC. The encoded protein is CASSLWAGGNYGYTF.